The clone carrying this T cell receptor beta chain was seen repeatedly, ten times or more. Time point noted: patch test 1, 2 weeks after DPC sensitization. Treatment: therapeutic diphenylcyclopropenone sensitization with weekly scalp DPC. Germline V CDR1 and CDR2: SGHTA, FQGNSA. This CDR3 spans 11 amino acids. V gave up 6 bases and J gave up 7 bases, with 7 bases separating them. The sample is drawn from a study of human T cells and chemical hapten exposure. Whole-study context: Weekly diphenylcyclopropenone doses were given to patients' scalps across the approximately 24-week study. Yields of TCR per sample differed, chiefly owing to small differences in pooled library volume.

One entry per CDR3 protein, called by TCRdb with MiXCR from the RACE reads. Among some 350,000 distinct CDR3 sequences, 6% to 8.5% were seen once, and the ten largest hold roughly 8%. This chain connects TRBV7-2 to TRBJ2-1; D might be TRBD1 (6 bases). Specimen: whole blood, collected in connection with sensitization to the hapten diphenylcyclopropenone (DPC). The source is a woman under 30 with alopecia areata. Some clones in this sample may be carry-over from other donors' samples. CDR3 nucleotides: TGTGCCAGCAGAACAGGGAATGAGCAGTTCTTC. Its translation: CASRTGNEQFF.